The 28 T cell receptor beta chains below all came from one sample that was sequenced in a study of CD8 T cells in Susac syndrome (dated 2019 in TCRdb). Preparation of the library involved the immunoSEQ multiplex PCR assay. RNA was extracted with the RNeasy kit and roughly 0.5 to 1 ug was reverse transcribed using random hexamers. TCRdb applied fastp at Q25 and MiXCR to the public reads, then kept only in-frame beta chains. Every distinct CDR3 protein forms one entry, paired with its most common genes and DNA. The sample table records around 220,000 distinct CDR3 sequences; roughly 90% of these occur just once. The ten largest clonotypes hold 0.1% to 0.15% of the sample. Sequenced material: CD8+ T cells from PBMCs. The source is a human donor with multiple sclerosis.

The chain is built from TRBV4-3 and TRBJ2-1, with D unclear. The ends were cut back, 0 bases at V and 4 bases at J, with 10 bases in the middle. CDR1 and CDR2 from the germline V gene are LGHNA and YSLEER. There are 15 residues in the CDR3. DNA of the CDR3: TGCGCCAGCAGCCAAGAGCGTAGTTATTACAATGAGCAGTTCTTC. Protein sequence: CASSQERSYYNEQFF.

The V and J genes are TRBV25-1 and TRBJ1-4, with D perhaps matching TRBD1 (5 bases). The CDR3 length is 12 residues. Germline CDR1 and CDR2: MGHDK and SYGVNS. V was trimmed by 8 bases and J by 8 bases, leaving 12 bases between them. This CDR3 is CASRDPREKLFF. DNA of the CDR3: TGTGCCAGCCGGGACCCTAGGGAAAAACTGTTTTTT.

This chain links TRBV2 with TRBJ2-1; 8 positions agree with TRBD2. This CDR3 has 16 residues. Germline CDR1 reads SNHLY; CDR2 reads FYNNEI. J lost 0 bases, V lost 6 bases, and 7 bases had no gene match. CDR3 residues: CASSTPGLGSYNEQFF. CDR3 coding DNA: TGTGCCAGCAGCACTCCGGGACTAGGCTCCTACAATGAGCAGTTCTTC.

The chain has TRBV7-8 and TRBJ2-2, with 15 bases that match TRBD2. CDR1 is SGHVS and CDR2 is FQNEAQ in the germline V gene. J gave up 6 bases and V 5 bases, and 10 bases lay outside the gene matches. The CDR3 spans 18 residues. The CDR3 here is CASSPGLAGGRQSGELFF. CDR3 coding DNA: TGTGCCAGCAGCCCAGGACTAGCGGGGGGGCGGCAGTCCGGGGAGCTGTTTTTT.

This chain joins TRBV20-1 and TRBJ2-1; no clear D. Trimming took 0 bases from V and 5 from J, leaving 2 bases between them. The CDR3 is 11 amino acids. CDR1 is DFQATT, CDR2 SNEGSKA, per germline (reference sequence). CDR3 in amino acids: CSAREHNEQFF. CDR3 sequence (DNA): TGCAGTGCTAGAGAACACAATGAGCAGTTCTTC.

This clonotype was recorded only once. The chain uses TRBV19 and TRBJ2-7, with TRBD1 as a possible D gene (6 bases). The germline V gene encodes CDR1 LNHDA and CDR2 SQIVND (reference sequence). Trimming stripped 1 base from V and 1 base from J, with 11 bases between. There are 15 residues in the CDR3. CDR3 coding DNA: TGTGCCAGTAGTATAGGCCGGGACAAGTCCTACGAGCAGTACTTC. Its translation is CASSIGRDKSYEQYF.

The chain carries TRBV12-3 or TRBV12-4 and TRBJ2-6; a weak D match, TRBD1 (5 bases). This CDR3 is 17 amino acids long. Trimming removed 1 base from V and 0 bases from J, with 10 bases in between. The CDR3 protein is CASSLVQASSGANVLTF. CDR3 DNA sequence: TGTGCCAGCAGTTTAGTACAGGCCAGCTCTGGGGCCAACGTCCTGACTTTC.

The chain employs TRBV5-1 and TRBJ1-2; 8 bases map to TRBD1. The CDR3 runs to 15 residues. Trimming took 2 bases from V and 4 from J; bases not matched to a gene: 7. Germline CDR1 is SGHRS and CDR2 is YFSETQ. CDR3 nucleotide sequence: TGCGCCAGCAGCTTAGCCTCAGGGGGCGGCTATGGCTACACCTTC. It codes for CASSLASGGGYGYTF.

The table lists this clonotype with a count of one. The V and J genes are TRBV9 and TRBJ2-1; unclear D gene. The V end lost 3 bases, the J end lost 5 bases, and 12 bases lay between the germline ends. CDR1 SGDLS and CDR2 YYNGEE come from the germline V gene. The CDR3 runs to 14 residues. The CDR3 DNA sequence: TGTGCCAGCAGCGATCCGGTTGGAGACAATGAGCAGTTCTTC. Protein sequence: CASSDPVGDNEQFF.

The rearrangement uses TRBV30 and TRBJ1-1; D remains unclear. This CDR3 spans 13 amino acids. The germline gives CDR1 GTSNPN, CDR2 SVGIG (reference sequence). The V end lost 4 bases, the J end lost 0 bases, and 9 bases lay between the germline ends. CDR3 residues: CAWTRDMNTEAFF. In DNA, the CDR3 is TGTGCCTGGACCAGAGACATGAACACTGAAGCTTTCTTT.

V gene TRBV7-2 combines with J gene TRBJ2-5; D unclear. Germline V gives CDR1 SGHTA, CDR2 FQGNSA. Trimming took 2 bases from V and 4 from J, leaving 8 bases between them. The CDR3 covers 13 residues. The CDR3 loop reads CASSLWPGETQYF. In nucleotides, the CDR3 is TGTGCCAGCAGCTTATGGCCCGGAGAGACCCAGTACTTC.

The V and J genes are TRBV11-2 and TRBJ1-1, with a weak D call TRBD1 (6 bases). Trimming took 5 bases from V and 6 from J, leaving 13 bases between them. The germline V gene encodes CDR1 SGHAT and CDR2 FQNNGV. This CDR3 contains 13 residues. CDR3 in DNA: TGTGCCAGCAGCCAAGGGGGAGGACCTGAAGCTTTCTTT. Translation gives CASSQGGGPEAFF.

The chain couples TRBV19 to TRBJ2-5, with TRBD2 matching over 13 bases. The J segment lost 1 base and the V segment lost 4 bases, leaving 3 bases of the junction unmatched. Germline V lookup: CDR1 LNHDA, CDR2 SQIVND (reference sequence). CDR3 length equals 16 residues. The CDR3 nucleotides read TGTGCCAGTAGTAGCTGGACTAGCGGGAGCCAAGAGACCCAGTACTTC. As protein: CASSSWTSGSQETQYF.

CDR3 bases: TGTGCCAGCAGTTTAGGGCAACTCCCCCCCTACAATGAGCAGTTCTTC. Its translation: CASSLGQLPPYNEQFF. The chain has TRBV12-3 or TRBV12-4 and TRBJ2-1; no definite D call. The ends were cut back, 1 base at V and 2 bases at J, with 12 bases in the middle. This CDR3 comprises 16 residues.

This sequence joins TRBV7-6 and TRBJ2-7; TRBD1 is a possible D gene (5 bases). The CDR3 consists of 13 residues. Trimming pared 6 bases from V and 1 base from J, leaving 10 bases between. Germline values: CDR1 SGHVS, CDR2 FNYEAQ. CDR3 nucleotides: TGTGCCAGCAGTCCGACAGATTCCTACGAGCAGTACTTC. Residues: CASSPTDSYEQYF.

V and J are TRBV18 and TRBJ2-5, with no clear D. Germline V gene lookup returns CDR1 KGHSH and CDR2 LQKENI. The CDR3 contains 12 residues. V was trimmed by 8 bases and J by 3 bases, leaving 10 bases between them. Written as DNA, the CDR3 is TGTGCCAGCCGTTCAATCGAAGAGACCCAGTACTTC. Translating gives CASRSIEETQYF.

In its sample, this clonotype was seen once. V usage is TRBV12-3 or TRBV12-4 and J usage is TRBJ2-3; the D call may be TRBD1 or TRBD2 (5 bases each). With 5 bases removed from V and 1 base from J, the gap between germline ends came to 13 bases. This CDR3 contains 15 residues. Written as DNA, the CDR3 is TGTGCCAGCAGTCCAGGGAAAGCGGGCACAGATACGCAGTATTTT. Protein product: CASSPGKAGTDTQYF.

The J gene is TRBJ1-1, the V gene TRBV6-5, with D perhaps TRBD1 (5 bases). The CDR3 is 17 amino acids. Per the germline V gene, CDR1 is MNHEY and CDR2 is SVGAGI. V lost 0 bases and J 3 bases, leaving 17 bases between the germline ends. The CDR3 DNA follows: TGTGCCAGCAGTTACTCGGGGCCAGGCCCGCGGGACACTGAAGCTTTCTTT. It is translated as CASSYSGPGPRDTEAFF.

This chain uses TRBV5-1 with TRBJ2-7; D is perhaps TRBD1 (5 bases). This CDR3 contains 13 residues. CDR1 is SGHRS and CDR2 is YFSETQ in the germline V gene. Trimming took off 4 bases at V and 1 base at J, with 9 bases between the two ends. CDR3 bases: TGCGCCAGCAGCGCGACAGATTCCTACGAGCAGTACTTC. It codes for CASSATDSYEQYF.

This clonotype appeared a single time. As DNA, the CDR3 is TGTGCCAGCAGCTTAGCTGTGCAGGAACTGAACTATGGCTACACCTTC. Amino acids: CASSLAVQELNYGYTF. The chain recombines TRBV7-9 with TRBJ1-2; no clear D gene. This CDR3 region has 16 residues. From germline, CDR1 is SEHNR and CDR2 FQNEAQ (reference sequence). Trimming stripped 0 bases from V and 2 bases from J, with 13 bases between.

J is TRBJ1-2 and V is TRBV9, with unresolved D. CDR3 size: 14 residues. V was shortened by 2 bases and J by 3 bases, with 11 bases between the two germline ends. Germline CDR1 is SGDLS and CDR2 is YYNGEE. CDR3 nucleotide sequence: TGTGCCAGCAGCGTTGCAACGGACTACTATGGCTACACCTTC. As protein: CASSVATDYYGYTF.

The chain combines TRBV5-1 with TRBJ2-1; TRBD2 matches 7 bases. The CDR3 length is 14 residues. Trimming removed 7 bases from V and 5 bases from J; junction bases left unmatched: 9. CDR1 SGHRS and CDR2 YFSETQ come from the germline V gene. The CDR3 sequence: CASDSGRGDNEQFF. As DNA, the CDR3 is TGCGCCAGCGATAGCGGGCGAGGGGACAATGAGCAGTTCTTC.

The chain joins TRBV7-6 to TRBJ2-5; perhaps TRBD2 as D (6 bases). The germline V gene has CDR1 SGHVS and CDR2 FNYEAQ. V was trimmed by 8 bases and J by 2 bases, leaving 24 bases between them. The CDR3 runs 17 residues. The CDR3 coding sequence is TGTGCCAGCGACAGAAACGGTAGCGGAGAGAAACAAGAGACCCAGTACTTC. This codes for CASDRNGSGEKQETQYF.

This clonotype was recorded a few times. The chain links TRBV30 to TRBJ2-7, with 9 bases identical to TRBD1. After removal of 1 base from V and 3 bases from J, the junction contained 10 bases not matched to a gene. Germline-derived CDR1 and CDR2 are GTSNPN and SVGIG (reference sequence). The CDR3 spans 16 residues. Here the CDR3 DNA reads TGTGCCTGGAGTGGAAGACAGGGGGTGACCCTCTACGAGCAGTACTTC. Its protein product is CAWSGRQGVTLYEQYF.

The chain carries TRBV11-2 and TRBJ2-3, with D tentatively TRBD1 or TRBD2 (6 bases each). The CDR3 is 19 amino acids. The ends were cut back, 1 base at V and 6 bases at J, with 26 bases in the middle. CDR1 is SGHAT, CDR2 FQNNGV, per germline. The chain's CDR3 is CASSLGPWGAQTSRDTQYF. CDR3 nucleotide sequence: TGTGCCAGCAGCTTAGGGCCCTGGGGGGCACAGACCTCGAGGGATACGCAGTATTTT.

This clonotype was found a few times. The chain employs TRBV27 and TRBJ2-7; no clear D gene. V gave up 0 bases and J gave up 2 bases, with 5 bases separating them. CDR1 MNHEY and CDR2 SMNVEV come from the germline V gene (reference sequence). This CDR3 has 13 amino acids. The CDR3 bases are TGTGCCAGCAGTTTATCCAGGACCTACGAGCAGTACTTC. Translating it yields CASSLSRTYEQYF.

This clonotype has more than one count but fewer than ten. V is TRBV30 and J is TRBJ1-1, with D possibly matching TRBD1 (5 bases). There are 13 residues in the CDR3. V was cut by 0 bases and J by 4 bases, with 9 bases left in between. The germline gives CDR1 GTSNPN, CDR2 SVGIG (reference sequence). The CDR3 spells CAWSVTGGTEAFF. The CDR3 DNA reads TGTGCCTGGAGTGTAACCGGGGGCACTGAAGCTTTCTTT.

This sequence joins TRBV6-5 and TRBJ2-5; 7 bases are shared with TRBD2. The CDR3 is 15 amino acids. Germline CDR1 and CDR2: MNHEY and SVGAGI. V was pared by 0 bases and J by 5 bases, with 6 bases of the junction left unmatched. For the CDR3, the DNA is TGTGCCAGCAGTTACTCGGGCGGGAGTAGGGAGACCCAGTACTTC. Translated, it gives CASSYSGGSRETQYF.